This T cell receptor beta chain is drawn from a study of immune heterogeneity within non-small cell lung tumors. Notes on the study in general: Different tumor locations in one patient shared dominant CDR3 beta clonotypes yet harbored unique high-frequency clones. Largely different high-frequency T-cell receptor beta clonotypes were found between individual patients.

This clonotype appeared a few times. The antigen is undetermined. CDR3 of TCR beta was amplified by multiplex PCR that used 32 V and 13 J primers. One entry per CDR3 protein, called by TCRdb with MiXCR from the multiplex PCR reads. Of more than 10,000 distinct CDR3 sequences listed, 25% to 30% were seen once; the top ten hold 10% to 15%. CDR3 length equals 14 residues. Trimming took off 1 base at V and 0 bases at J, with 9 bases between the two ends. Germline V gene sequence: CDR1 GTSNPN, CDR2 SVGIG (reference sequence). Template was bulk tumor genomic DNA, approximately 600 ng per sample. Far-apart biopsies, several per primary tumor, were taken during surgery. It was patients with untreated, newly diagnosed non-small cell lung cancer who underwent curative surgery.

The origin of this receptor is a man between 45 and 60 years old with non-small cell lung cancer. The gene calls are TRBV30 and TRBJ1-1; D is perhaps TRBD1 (6 bases). Sample: lung tumor tissue. The CDR3 bases are TGTGCCTGGAGTGGGACAGTCTTGAACACTGAAGCTTTCTTT. Translating it yields CAWSGTVLNTEAFF.